These T cell receptor beta chains were read from a single sample in a study of PD-L1 blockade in urothelial cancer. The data were produced by immunoSEQ multiplex PCR, yet TCRdb's version contains in-frame clones alone and is incomplete. Of about 45,000 clones detected, about 89% appear once; the ten largest clones hold 7.3%. Sequencing used PBMCs, obtained around atezolizumab (anti-PD-L1) treatment. The source of these receptors is a man between 65 and 80 years old with urothelial cancer. Each CDR3 is given with its conserved first and last residue. The D gene is left open where the match is weak. Some rows mark clone size as missing; the rest say once, few, many or name a class of expanded clone.

CATSSRQGSYNEQFF	TGTGCCACCAGCAGCAGACAGGGTTCCTACAATGAGCAGTTCTTC	TRBV15	NA	TRBJ2-1	TRBD1
CASSRMTGGQPQHF	TGTGCCAGCAGCAGAATGACAGGGGGACAGCCCCAGCATTTT	TRBV6-1	NA	TRBJ1-5	TRBD1
CASSQDLYEQYF	TGCGCCAGCAGCCAAGATCTATACGAGCAGTACTTC	TRBV4-1	NA	TRBJ2-7	NA
CSGTDSSLVGTEAFF	TGCAGCGGGACGGACAGTAGTCTTGTGGGCACTGAAGCTTTCTTT	TRBV29-1	once	TRBJ1-1	NA
CASRTQGLNYGYTF	TGTGCCAGCAGGACGCAGGGCCTTAACTATGGCTACACCTTC	TRBV5-6	NA	TRBJ1-2	NA
CASSSVGLGTDTQYF	TGTGCCAGCAGCTCGGTGGGACTTGGGACAGATACGCAGTATTTT	TRBV5-4	NA	TRBJ2-3	NA
CASSRGTGGMNTEAFF	TGTGCCAGCTCACGAGGGACAGGGGGTATGAACACTGAAGCTTTCTTT	TRBV18	NA	TRBJ1-1	TRBD1
CASSVGDMDEKLFF	TGTGCCAGCAGCGTAGGGGACATGGATGAAAAACTGTTTTTT	TRBV9	NA	TRBJ1-4	NA
CASSSRLETQYF	TGTGCCAGCAGTTCGAGGTTAGAGACCCAGTACTTC	TRBV28	once	TRBJ2-5	NA
CASHSQDRVNQPQHF	TGTGCCAGCCATAGTCAGGACAGGGTCAATCAGCCCCAGCATTTT	TRBV28	NA	TRBJ1-5	TRBD1
CASSLWASGRNTDTQYF	TGTGCCAGCAGTTTATGGGCTAGCGGGAGGAACACAGATACGCAGTATTTT	TRBV27	NA	TRBJ2-3	TRBD2
CASSEEAGSYNEQFF	TGTGCCAGCAGTGAAGAGGCAGGTTCGTACAATGAGCAGTTCTTC	TRBV6-1	medium-sized	TRBJ2-1	NA
CASSPSGSGGTQYF	TGTGCCAGCAGCCCTAGCGGGAGTGGTGGGACCCAGTACTTC	TRBV27	NA	TRBJ2-5	TRBD2
CASSPEGLANNEQFF	TGCGCCAGCAGCCCGGAGGGACTAGCCAACAATGAGCAGTTCTTC	TRBV4-1	NA	TRBJ2-1	TRBD2
CASSIGSQETQYF	TGTGCCAGTAGTATAGGCAGCCAAGAGACCCAGTACTTC	TRBV19	once	TRBJ2-5	NA
CASSEDFSYNEQFF	TGCGCCAGCAGCGAGGACTTTTCCTACAATGAGCAGTTCTTC	TRBV5-1	NA	TRBJ2-1	NA
CAWSVNRVDRSAGANVLTF	TGTGCCTGGAGTGTAAACAGGGTTGACAGGTCTGCTGGGGCCAACGTCCTGACTTTC	TRBV30	NA	TRBJ2-6	NA
CASSRRTTAGTGELFF	TGTGCCAGCAGTCGGAGGACCACGGCGGGCACCGGGGAGCTGTTTTTT	TRBV11-2	NA	TRBJ2-2	NA
CASSSYRPAF	TGTGCCAGCAGTTCCTACAGACCAGCCTTC	TRBV27	NA	TRBJ1-2	NA
CASSSLAGGLNLQFF	TGCGCCAGCAGTTCCCTAGCGGGAGGCCTCAATCTGCAGTTCTTC	TRBV5-1	NA	TRBJ2-1	TRBD2
CASSDPAGGKETQYF	TGTGCCAGCAGTGATCCGGCGGGAGGGAAAGAGACCCAGTACTTC	TRBV2	NA	TRBJ2-5	TRBD2
CASSLLHRETQYF	TGTGCCAGCAGTTTATTGCACAGGGAGACCCAGTACTTC	TRBV28	NA	TRBJ2-5	NA
CASSAGVGTEAFF	TGTGCCAGCAGTGCCGGGGTGGGCACTGAAGCTTTCTTT	TRBV6-1	NA	TRBJ1-1	NA
CASSLTHLKWDRKNTGELFF	TGTGCCAGCAGTTTAACGCATTTGAAGTGGGACAGAAAAAACACCGGGGAGCTGTTTTTT	TRBV28	NA	TRBJ2-2	TRBD1
CASSYRGNNEQYF	TGTGCCAGTAGTTACAGGGGGAACAACGAGCAGTACTTC	TRBV19	NA	TRBJ2-7	TRBD1
CASSTGDLTGELFF	TGTGCCAGCAGTACAGGGGACCTTACCGGGGAGCTGTTTTTT	TRBV28	NA	TRBJ2-2	TRBD1
CASSSFDRVSGNTIYF	TGTGCCAGCAGCAGTTTTGACAGGGTCTCTGGAAACACCATATATTTT	TRBV5-6	NA	TRBJ1-3	TRBD1
CASSQDSQGIYGYTF	TGTGCCAGCAGCCAAGATTCCCAGGGGATCTATGGCTACACCTTC	TRBV4-2	NA	TRBJ1-2	NA